What follows are 9 T cell receptor beta chains derived from one specimen sequenced in a study of CD8 T cells in ankylosing spondylitis. Broader study findings: Among TCR beta sequences, a motif of fewer than 10 highly homologous variants appeared characteristic of ankylosing spondylitis blood.

What these receptors recognize is not known. TCRdb reprocessed the 5' RACE reads with MiXCR, giving one entry per CDR3 protein. The sample includes about 500,000 distinct CDR3 sequences, roughly 5.2% of them seen just once. Specimen: blood, either unsorted or a sorted T cell fraction (not recorded which). These receptors were collected from a male donor with ankylosing spondylitis.

The CDR3 loop is CATSPGRGEQYF. For the CDR3, the DNA is TGTGCCACCAGCCCCGGGCGAGGCGAGCAGTACTTC. The chain couples TRBV24-1 to TRBJ2-7; no clear D. This CDR3 spans 12 amino acids. Germline CDR1 reads KGHDR; CDR2 reads SFDVKD. Trimming took 7 bases from V and 6 from J, leaving 12 bases between them.

This chain uses TRBV20-1 with TRBJ2-7; 9 nucleotides match TRBD1. Looked up from germline, CDR1 is DFQATT and CDR2 is SNEGSKA (reference sequence). The V gene end was trimmed by 2 bases and the J gene end by 6 bases; junction bases not matched to a gene: 11. There are 15 residues in the CDR3. The chain's CDR3 is CSARPPGQGWLEQYF. As DNA, the CDR3 is TGCAGTGCTAGACCACCGGGACAGGGTTGGCTCGAGCAGTACTTC.

A note on this clonotype: One end of the junction fails to match germline, which may point to a read error. J is TRBJ1-4 and V is TRBV4-1; no firm D call. There are 14 residues in the CDR3. Germline values: CDR1 MGHRA, CDR2 YSYEKL. The CDR3 is CAISPGLTNEKLFF. The CDR3 DNA sequence: TGTGCCATCAGCCCCGGGCTTACTAATGAAAAACTGTTTTTT.

In this sample, this clonotype turned up many times. This rearrangement joins TRBV28 to TRBJ2-2, with 11 bases lining up with TRBD1. V was clipped by 10 bases and J by 4 bases; unmatched bases: 8. The CDR3 loop spans 15 amino acids. Germline assignment: CDR1 MDHEN and CDR2 SYDVKM. CDR3 sequence (DNA): TGTGCCACCCCGAGGACAGGGGGCAGCACCGGGGAGCTGTTTTTT. This codes for CATPRTGGSTGELFF.

This clonotype has ten or more counts. The chain combines TRBV12-3 or TRBV12-4 with TRBJ1-4; D unclear. The V gene lost 6 bases and the J gene lost 4 bases, with 15 bases spanning the gap. The CDR3 sequence is 15 residues long. The CDR3 sequence is CASSPRGLGNEKLFF. In DNA, the CDR3 is TGTGCCAGCAGCCCACGTGGGCTAGGTAATGAAAAACTGTTTTTT.

Many counts were recorded for this clonotype. The genes are TRBV6-5 and TRBJ2-7, with D hard to call. The CDR3 spans 16 residues. V was trimmed by 0 bases and J by 3 bases, leaving 15 bases between them. Germline CDR1 is MNHEY and CDR2 is SVGAGI. The DNA of the CDR3 is TGTGCCAGCAGTTACTCGACGGAAGGCCCATACTACGAGCAGTACTTC. Protein product: CASSYSTEGPYYEQYF.

This clonotype has a count of ten or more. The chain carries TRBV6-1 and TRBJ2-2; D assignment may be TRBD1 or TRBD2 (6 bases each). Trimming took off 7 bases at V and 6 bases at J, with 24 bases between the two ends. Germline CDR1 reads MNHNS; CDR2 reads SASEGT. The CDR3 loop spans 17 amino acids. CDR3 nucleotide sequence: TGTGCCAGCACTAACGGGGGCCGCTCCCAAATGGCCGGGGAGCTGTTTTTT. Amino acid sequence: CASTNGGRSQMAGELFF.

The chain links TRBV19 to TRBJ2-7, with D perhaps matching TRBD2 (5 bases). Trimming took off 4 bases at V and 3 bases at J, with 13 bases between the two ends. Germline V gene data show CDR1 as LNHDA and CDR2 as SQIVND (reference sequence). The CDR3 is made up of 14 amino acids. For the CDR3, the DNA is TGTGCCAGTAGTAACGCGGGCAGTTTCTACGAGCAGTACTTC. Translation: CASSNAGSFYEQYF.

This clonotype has at least ten counts. The chain employs TRBV12-3 or TRBV12-4 and TRBJ2-4; 7 bases fit TRBD1. The CDR3 consists of 13 residues. Trimming removed 6 bases from V and 14 bases from J; junction bases left unmatched: 13. DNA of the CDR3: TGTGCCAGCAGCCTGGACAGGCCTTCGAGAGAGTACTTC. It yields the protein CASSLDRPSREYF.